Below are 20 T cell receptor beta chains sequenced from a single sample in a study of blood T cell repertoires in COVID-19. Sequencing used immunoSEQ multiplex PCR; TCRdb keeps in-frame clones, though not all of them. The sample lists a few hundred thousand clones, approximately 83% occurring once. Sequenced sample: PBMCs or T cells enriched from blood (not recorded which). Source of these receptors: a woman aged 45-65 years who had recovered from COVID-19.

This CDR3 reads CASSSLRAGNTIYF. In DNA, the CDR3 is TGTGCCAGCAGCTCCCTCCGGGCTGGAAACACCATATATTTT. The rearrangement uses TRBV11-2 and TRBJ1-3; no definite D call. The V gene lost 4 bases and the J gene lost 2 bases, with 9 bases spanning the gap. CDR3 size: 14 residues. Germline CDR1 and CDR2: SGHAT and FQNNGV.

The chain recombines TRBV5-4 with TRBJ2-7; TRBD1 agrees at 9 bases. The V gene end was trimmed by 3 bases and the J gene end by 5 bases; junction bases not matched to a gene: 6. The CDR3 loop spans 14 amino acids. Germline V lookup: CDR1 SGHNT, CDR2 YYREEE (reference sequence). CDR3 in DNA: TGTGCCAGCAGCTGGGGACAGGGCAACCACGAGCAGTACTTC. Translating gives CASSWGQGNHEQYF.

The gene calls are TRBV30 and TRBJ2-7; D is perhaps TRBD1 (5 bases). CDR1 and CDR2 (germline): GTSNPN, SVGIG (reference sequence). Trimming shortened V by 3 bases and J by 2 bases, and 20 bases separated the two germline ends. This CDR3 has 16 amino acids. The chain's CDR3 is CAWSNSGSRATYEQYF. For the CDR3, the DNA is TGTGCCTGGAGCAACTCAGGGTCCCGGGCAACCTACGAGCAGTACTTC.

The chain employs TRBV6-7 and TRBJ1-4; TRBD1 aligns across 10 bases. TRBV6-7 is placed among ORFs of uncertain function. The junction had 7 bases not matched to a gene; V was cut back by 0 bases and J by 6 bases. This CDR3 comprises 17 residues. CDR3 nucleotides: TGTGCCAGCAGTTACTCTCGGACAGGGGGTCGGTATGAAAAACTGTTTTTT. Translated: CASSYSRTGGRYEKLFF.

There are a few counts of this clone. V usage is TRBV5-5 and J usage is TRBJ1-2; 9 nucleotides agree with TRBD1. Losses at the gene ends were 5 bases for V and 4 bases for J; bases not matched to a gene: 6. Germline V gene lookup returns CDR1 SGHKS and CDR2 YYEKEE (reference sequence). The CDR3 is made up of 14 amino acids. The CDR3 here is CASSPGTGIYGYTF. CDR3 nucleotide sequence: TGTGCCAGCAGTCCCGGGACAGGGATCTATGGCTACACCTTC.

This clone was counted a few times. The chain uses TRBV28 and TRBJ2-3; D is undetermined. Looked up from germline, CDR1 is MDHEN and CDR2 is SYDVKM. The CDR3 extends over 11 amino acids. Trimming took 8 bases from V and 3 from J, leaving 6 bases between them. In DNA form, the CDR3 reads TGTGCCAGCGATAGTACAGATACGCAGTATTTT. It translates to CASDSTDTQYF.

The chain uses TRBV10-3 and TRBJ1-1; perhaps TRBD1 as D (6 bases). Germline V gives CDR1 ENHRY, CDR2 SYGVKD. CDR3 length: 13 residues. V lost 5 bases, J lost 7 bases, and 14 bases lay in between. The CDR3, as DNA: TGTGCCATCAGTACAGAACTACAGGGTGAAGCTTTCTTT. It yields the protein CAISTELQGEAFF.

CDR3 DNA sequence: TGTGCCAGCAGCAAAAGGACAGGGGCGCGCTCTGGGGCCAACGTCCTGACTTTC. This encodes CASSKRTGARSGANVLTF. V usage is TRBV9 and J usage is TRBJ2-6; TRBD1 matches at 9 bases. V shed 4 bases, J shed 0 bases, and the junction held 8 bases outside the gene matches. Per germline, CDR1 SGDLS and CDR2 YYNGEE. This CDR3 is 18 amino acids long. Full variable domain (missing parts from reference TRBV9 and TRBJ2-6): DSGVTQTPKHLITATGQRVTLRCSPRSGDLSVYWYQQSLDQGLQFLIQYYNGEERAKGNILERFSAQQFPDLHSELNLSSLELGDSALYFCASSKRTGARSGANVLTFGAGSRLTVL.

The V and J genes are TRBV7-9 and TRBJ2-1, with 10 bases matching TRBD2. The CDR3 extends over 16 amino acids. V shed 4 bases, J shed 10 bases, and the junction held 13 bases outside the gene matches. Looked up from germline, CDR1 is SEHNR and CDR2 is FQNEAQ (reference sequence). CDR3 bases: TGTGCCAGCAGCTCCCCAGGTAGCGGGAGGAGGTACGAGCAGTTCTTC. Protein sequence: CASSSPGSGRRYEQFF.

The chain has TRBV27 and TRBJ1-2; the D gene is possibly TRBD1 (5 bases). The germline V gene encodes CDR1 MNHEY and CDR2 SMNVEV (reference sequence). The CDR3 consists of 16 residues. V was shortened by 4 bases and J by 7 bases, with 22 bases between the two germline ends. CDR3 region: CASSSPRIGDVSGYTF. For the CDR3, the DNA is TGTGCCAGCAGTTCCCCCCGAATAGGGGATGTCTCTGGCTACACCTTC.

On this clone itself: The same CDR3 arises from other DNA sequences in this sample as well. V gene TRBV18 combines with J gene TRBJ1-3, with a weak D call TRBD1 (6 bases). Germline values: CDR1 KGHSH, CDR2 LQKENI. This CDR3 is built from 15 residues. The germline V and J ends were trimmed by 6 bases and 0 bases, with 12 bases remaining between them. In nucleotides, the CDR3 is TGTGCCAGCTCCCCCGGACAGAACTCTGGAAACACCATATATTTT. It codes for CASSPGQNSGNTIYF.

The gene calls are TRBV18 and TRBJ2-7; D unresolved. The CDR3 covers 14 residues. Germline CDR1 KGHSH, CDR2 LQKENI. The V end was cut by 2 bases, the J end by 0 bases, with 8 bases between. CDR3 coding DNA: TGTGCCAGCTCACCAGGGCAGACCTCCTACGAGCAGTACTTC. Translating gives CASSPGQTSYEQYF.

The J gene is TRBJ2-3, the V gene TRBV5-1, with no clear D. This CDR3 has 14 residues. Trimming took off 5 bases at V and 3 bases at J, with 13 bases between the two ends. Per germline, CDR1 SGHRS and CDR2 YFSETQ. CDR3: CASRILAGTDTQYF. CDR3 in DNA: TGCGCCAGCAGAATTTTGGCCGGGACAGATACGCAGTATTTT.

This rearrangement joins TRBV7-9 to TRBJ2-3; TRBD1 matches 9 bases. Trimming removed 11 bases from V and 4 bases from J; junction bases left unmatched: 7. Looked up from germline, CDR1 is SEHNR and CDR2 is FQNEAQ (reference sequence). This CDR3 has 13 residues. CDR3 sequence: CAGRDRVADTQYF. The CDR3 DNA follows: TGTGCCGGCCGGGACAGGGTGGCAGATACGCAGTATTTT.

Remarks on this clone: The identical CDR3 is also encoded by other nucleotide sequences in the sample. The chain couples TRBV27 to TRBJ1-5; D gene ambiguous. The CDR3 loop spans 13 amino acids. The V end was cut by 6 bases, the J end by 5 bases, with 11 bases between. The germline gives CDR1 MNHEY, CDR2 SMNVEV (reference sequence). The CDR3 region has the DNA TGTGCCAGCAGCCTATACGGGGATCAGCCCCAGCATTTT. Translation gives CASSLYGDQPQHF.

This chain uses TRBV6-5 with TRBJ2-2; 7 bases agree with TRBD1. CDR1 MNHEY and CDR2 SVGAGI come from the germline V gene. CDR3 length: 15 amino acids. Trimming at V came to 6 bases and at J to 6 bases, leaving 10 bases not matched to a gene. In nucleotides, the CDR3 is TGTGCCAGCAGCTACGGGACAGTCTGGGCCGGGGAGCTGTTTTTT. Translated: CASSYGTVWAGELFF.

The rearrangement joins TRBV25-1 to TRBJ1-5, with a weak D call TRBD1 (6 bases). From germline, CDR1 is MGHDK and CDR2 SYGVNS. The germline V and J ends were trimmed by 4 bases and 3 bases, with 13 bases remaining between them. The CDR3 has 15 residues. The CDR3 nucleotides read TGTGCCAGCAGTGGTACAGGGTCCCTCAATCAGCCCCAGCATTTT. It is translated as CASSGTGSLNQPQHF.

This clone was picked up a small number of times. A read error may produce the germline difference seen at one junction end. The gene calls are TRBV11-3 and TRBJ2-2; D not certain. Germline V gene data show CDR1 as SGHNT and CDR2 as YENEEA. There are 13 residues in the CDR3. CDR3 DNA: TGTGCCAGCAGCCTAGATGGAGACGGGGAGCTGTTTTTT. It specifies CASSLDGDGELFF.

This chain links TRBV19 with TRBJ2-7, with D possibly TRBD2 on 6 matching bases. There are 14 residues in the CDR3. Looked up from germline, CDR1 is LNHDA and CDR2 is SQIVND (reference sequence). Deletions cut 6 bases from V and 3 bases from J, with 15 bases between. CDR3 in amino acids: CASRPPGSHYEQYF. CDR3 DNA: TGTGCCAGTAGGCCTCCCGGGAGCCACTACGAGCAGTACTTC. The full variable domain, its missing parts supplied by reference TRBV19 and TRBJ2-7, is DGGITQSPKYLFRKEGQNVTLSCEQNLNHDAMYWYRQDPGQGLRLIYYSQIVNDFQKGDIAEGYSVSREKKESFPLTVTSAQKNPTAFYLCASRPPGSHYEQYFGPGTRLTVT.

A single count supports this clone. The chain couples TRBV29-1 to TRBJ2-3; the match to TRBD2 covers 14 bases. The germline V gene encodes CDR1 SQVTM and CDR2 ANQGSEA. J gave up 2 bases and V 6 bases, and 13 bases lay outside the gene matches. This CDR3 spans 18 amino acids. The CDR3: CSVLLIPGLAGVTDTQYF. CDR3 in DNA: TGCAGCGTCCTACTAATACCGGGACTAGCGGGAGTCACAGATACGCAGTATTTT.